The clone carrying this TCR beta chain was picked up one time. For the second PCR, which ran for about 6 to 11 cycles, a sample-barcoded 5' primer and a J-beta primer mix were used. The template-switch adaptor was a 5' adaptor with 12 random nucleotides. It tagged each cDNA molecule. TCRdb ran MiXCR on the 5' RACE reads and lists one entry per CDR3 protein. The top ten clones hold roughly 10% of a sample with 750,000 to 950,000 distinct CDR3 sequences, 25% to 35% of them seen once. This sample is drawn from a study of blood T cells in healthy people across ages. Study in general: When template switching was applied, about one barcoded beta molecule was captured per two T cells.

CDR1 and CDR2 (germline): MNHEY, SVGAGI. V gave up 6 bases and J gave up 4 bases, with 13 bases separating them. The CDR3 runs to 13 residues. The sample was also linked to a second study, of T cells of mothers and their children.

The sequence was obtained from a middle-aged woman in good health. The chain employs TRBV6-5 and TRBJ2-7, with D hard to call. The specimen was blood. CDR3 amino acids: CASRKGGRYEQYF. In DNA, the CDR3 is TGTGCCAGCAGAAAGGGTGGTCGGTACGAGCAGTACTTC.